One and the same sample provided the 7 T cell receptor beta chains below, sequenced in a study of blood T cells in healthy people across ages. Together with a sample-barcoded 5' primer, a J-beta primer mix was included in a second PCR lasting roughly 6 to 12 cycles. Each CDR3 protein is one row after TCRdb ran MiXCR on the 5' RACE reads. The sample holds 600,000 to 850,000 distinct CDR3 sequences, roughly two fifths seen once. The material sequenced was blood. These receptors were collected from an older woman in good health.

The chain recombines TRBV29-1 with TRBJ2-7; 8 bases are shared with TRBD2. V was pared by 5 bases and J by 0 bases, with 3 bases of the junction left unmatched. The CDR3 sequence is 13 residues long. Germline CDR1 is SQVTM and CDR2 is ANQGSEA. The CDR3 coding sequence is TGCAGCGTTCGGCGGGGGGACTCCTACGAGCAGTACTTC. This translates into CSVRRGDSYEQYF.

The chain combines TRBV28 with TRBJ2-3; D might be TRBD2 (5 bases). This CDR3 contains 15 residues. The V end was cut by 7 bases, the J end by 0 bases, with 14 bases between. Per germline, CDR1 MDHEN and CDR2 SYDVKM. This CDR3 reads CASNSHGGSTDTQYF. The DNA of the CDR3 is TGTGCCAGCAATTCCCACGGAGGTAGCACAGATACGCAGTATTTT.

This clonotype showed up just a few times. The chain couples TRBV24-1 to TRBJ2-1; TRBD2 matches at 10 bases. The trim removed 5 bases at V and 2 bases at J, leaving 5 bases unmatched. Germline values: CDR1 KGHDR, CDR2 SFDVKD. This CDR3 spans 16 amino acids. The CDR3 spells CATSGPAGGPYNEQFF. The DNA of the CDR3 is TGTGCCACCAGTGGTCCAGCGGGAGGGCCCTACAATGAGCAGTTCTTC.

J is TRBJ1-1 and V is TRBV5-1; 8 positions agree with TRBD1. The CDR3 is 14 amino acids. V was clipped by 4 bases and J by 6 bases; unmatched bases: 8. Germline assignment: CDR1 SGHRS and CDR2 YFSETQ. The CDR3 spells CASSDPGGGAEAFF. In nucleotides, the CDR3 is TGCGCCAGCAGCGACCCAGGGGGCGGCGCTGAAGCTTTCTTT.

The table lists this clonotype with a few counts. The V and J genes are TRBV29-1 and TRBJ1-1; D remains ambiguous. There are 11 residues in the CDR3. CDR1 is SQVTM, CDR2 ANQGSEA, per germline. V was pared by 6 bases and J by 4 bases, with 9 bases between. This CDR3 reads CSVPQLTEAFF. For the CDR3, the DNA is TGCAGCGTCCCCCAGCTCACTGAAGCTTTCTTT.

This clonotype was seen a handful of times. The rearrangement joins TRBV6-5 to TRBJ2-5; TRBD2 might be the D (5 bases). V lost 10 bases and J lost 9, with 18 bases in between. Germline CDR1 and CDR2: MNHEY and SVGAGI. The CDR3 runs 12 residues. The CDR3 DNA reads TGTGCCACTACCACGGGGATGGGGTCCCAGTACTTC. Translating gives CATTTGMGSQYF.

The V and J genes are TRBV6-2 or TRBV6-3 and TRBJ2-1; D unresolved. V lost 4 bases to trimming and J lost 1 base, with 17 bases between them. From germline, CDR1 is MNHEY and CDR2 SVGEGT. The CDR3 has 17 residues. CDR3 residues: CASSSRPQHLSYNEQFF. In DNA form, the CDR3 reads TGTGCCAGCAGTTCCAGACCTCAGCACCTTTCCTACAATGAGCAGTTCTTC.